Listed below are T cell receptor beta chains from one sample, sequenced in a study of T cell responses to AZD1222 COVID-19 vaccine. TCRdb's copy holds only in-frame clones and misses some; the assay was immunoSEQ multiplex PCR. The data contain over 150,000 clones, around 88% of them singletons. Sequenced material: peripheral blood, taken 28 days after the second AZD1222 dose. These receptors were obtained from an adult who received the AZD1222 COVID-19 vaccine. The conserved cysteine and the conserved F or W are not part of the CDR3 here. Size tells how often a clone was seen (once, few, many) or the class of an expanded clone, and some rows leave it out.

cdr3_aa: AISEGGTEAF
clone_size: NA
v_call: TRBV10-3
cdr3_length: 10

cdr3_aa: ASSLKGSYQPQH
clone_size: NA
v_call: TRBV5-8
cdr3_length: 12

cdr3_aa: ASSDLAEHTGELF
clone_size: NA
v_call: TRBV4-2
cdr3_length: 13

cdr3_aa: ASGRQGGQPQH
clone_size: NA
v_call: TRBV27
cdr3_length: 11

cdr3_aa: ASSGTGGGEPQH
clone_size: NA
v_call: TRBV4-1
cdr3_length: 12

cdr3_aa: ASSRDYAGGSYNEQF
clone_size: NA
v_call: TRBV9
cdr3_length: 15

cdr3_aa: SVQQVGGIEAF
clone_size: NA
v_call: TRBV29-1
cdr3_length: 11

cdr3_aa: ASSSTGSATNEKLF
clone_size: NA
v_call: TRBV5-1
cdr3_length: 14

cdr3_aa: ASSSNRGSSYEQY
clone_size: once
v_call: TRBV5-1
cdr3_length: 13

cdr3_aa: ASASAVNQPQH
clone_size: NA
v_call: TRBV12-5
cdr3_length: 11

cdr3_aa: ASSQDGYLNEKLF
clone_size: NA
v_call: TRBV3-1/TRBV3-2
cdr3_length: 13

cdr3_aa: ASSLAVSGGFNEQF
clone_size: NA
v_call: TRBV7-9
cdr3_length: 14

cdr3_aa: ASSPRHGVADEVETQY
clone_size: NA
v_call: TRBV7-6
cdr3_length: 16

cdr3_aa: SVVRQGKGGYT
clone_size: NA
v_call: TRBV29-1
cdr3_length: 11

cdr3_aa: ASSVGSSNQPQH
clone_size: NA
v_call: TRBV9
cdr3_length: 12

cdr3_aa: ASSPGGGPKDNEQF
clone_size: NA
v_call: TRBV5-1
cdr3_length: 14

cdr3_aa: SVGGIMNTEAF
clone_size: NA
v_call: TRBV29-1
cdr3_length: 11

cdr3_aa: ASSQAGAETQY
clone_size: NA
v_call: TRBV4-1
cdr3_length: 11

cdr3_aa: ASSTLLAGLSYNEQF
clone_size: NA
v_call: TRBV7-9
cdr3_length: 15

cdr3_aa: ASSSGLGLAGVNYEQY
clone_size: NA
v_call: TRBV7-9
cdr3_length: 16

cdr3_aa: ASSQEITGWDYGYT
clone_size: NA
v_call: TRBV4-1
cdr3_length: 14

cdr3_aa: ASSPNAGGETQY
clone_size: NA
v_call: TRBV11-3
cdr3_length: 12

cdr3_aa: ASSLSGVSNQPQH
clone_size: NA
v_call: TRBV27
cdr3_length: 13

cdr3_aa: ASSSRGQGLHEQY
clone_size: NA
v_call: TRBV6-5
cdr3_length: 13

cdr3_aa: ASSLDRGNEQF
clone_size: NA
v_call: TRBV7-7
cdr3_length: 11

cdr3_aa: ASSDSPYTEAF
clone_size: NA
v_call: TRBV6-4
cdr3_length: 11

cdr3_aa: ASSHDRVGSTEAF
clone_size: NA
v_call: TRBV4-2
cdr3_length: 13

cdr3_aa: ASSHTGLGSTEAF
clone_size: NA
v_call: TRBV3-1/TRBV3-2
cdr3_length: 13

cdr3_aa: ASSQDRTGVAYNEQF
clone_size: NA
v_call: TRBV4-2
cdr3_length: 15

cdr3_aa: ASSPLAWQPQH
clone_size: NA
v_call: TRBV5-5
cdr3_length: 11

cdr3_aa: ASSYDKNTGELF
clone_size: NA
v_call: TRBV5-4
cdr3_length: 12

cdr3_aa: ASRWGSYANTEAF
clone_size: NA
v_call: TRBV5-1
cdr3_length: 13

cdr3_aa: ASTPGVSASGNTIY
clone_size: NA
v_call: TRBV2
cdr3_length: 14

cdr3_aa: ASSQPLEVSGSPLH
clone_size: NA
v_call: TRBV4-1
cdr3_length: 14

cdr3_aa: ASSQNTEAF
clone_size: once
v_call: TRBV4-1
cdr3_length: 9

cdr3_aa: ASSLGVWDKTYEQY
clone_size: NA
v_call: TRBV7-6
cdr3_length: 14

cdr3_aa: ASSQSGAYQETQY
clone_size: NA
v_call: TRBV23-1
cdr3_length: 13

cdr3_aa: ASSERRTGELF
clone_size: NA
v_call: TRBV10-1
cdr3_length: 11

cdr3_aa: ASSQVVGTNEKLF
clone_size: NA
v_call: TRBV4-1
cdr3_length: 13

cdr3_aa: AISNPGLPSTHEQY
clone_size: NA
v_call: TRBV10-3
cdr3_length: 14

cdr3_aa: ASSFGTGGGYGYT
clone_size: NA
v_call: TRBV5-4
cdr3_length: 13

cdr3_aa: ASSRRTLTEAF
clone_size: NA
v_call: TRBV9
cdr3_length: 11

cdr3_aa: ACPRGISNQPQH
clone_size: NA
v_call: TRBV2
cdr3_length: 12

cdr3_aa: ASSLWTDSTYEQY
clone_size: NA
v_call: TRBV9
cdr3_length: 13

cdr3_aa: ASSLARRPHEQY
clone_size: NA
v_call: TRBV11-2
cdr3_length: 12

cdr3_aa: ASSPGQVLHGYT
clone_size: NA
v_call: TRBV18
cdr3_length: 12

cdr3_aa: ASSPDRGRVEY
clone_size: NA
v_call: TRBV14
cdr3_length: 11

cdr3_aa: ASSYSNGEAENTEAF
clone_size: once
v_call: TRBV6-2/TRBV6-3
cdr3_length: 15

cdr3_aa: ASSQDTQETQY
clone_size: once
v_call: TRBV5-6
cdr3_length: 11

cdr3_aa: ASSYSAGTSYEQY
clone_size: NA
v_call: TRBV7-9
cdr3_length: 13

cdr3_aa: ASRAPGPARETQY
clone_size: NA
v_call: TRBV6-5
cdr3_length: 13

cdr3_aa: ASSAYGTEKFYGYT
clone_size: NA
v_call: TRBV9
cdr3_length: 14

cdr3_aa: ASSLEPGQGSYEQY
clone_size: NA
v_call: TRBV7-8
cdr3_length: 14

cdr3_aa: SVEEGVGYEQY
clone_size: NA
v_call: TRBV29-1
cdr3_length: 11

cdr3_aa: ASRPGQDTEAF
clone_size: NA
v_call: TRBV7-9
cdr3_length: 11